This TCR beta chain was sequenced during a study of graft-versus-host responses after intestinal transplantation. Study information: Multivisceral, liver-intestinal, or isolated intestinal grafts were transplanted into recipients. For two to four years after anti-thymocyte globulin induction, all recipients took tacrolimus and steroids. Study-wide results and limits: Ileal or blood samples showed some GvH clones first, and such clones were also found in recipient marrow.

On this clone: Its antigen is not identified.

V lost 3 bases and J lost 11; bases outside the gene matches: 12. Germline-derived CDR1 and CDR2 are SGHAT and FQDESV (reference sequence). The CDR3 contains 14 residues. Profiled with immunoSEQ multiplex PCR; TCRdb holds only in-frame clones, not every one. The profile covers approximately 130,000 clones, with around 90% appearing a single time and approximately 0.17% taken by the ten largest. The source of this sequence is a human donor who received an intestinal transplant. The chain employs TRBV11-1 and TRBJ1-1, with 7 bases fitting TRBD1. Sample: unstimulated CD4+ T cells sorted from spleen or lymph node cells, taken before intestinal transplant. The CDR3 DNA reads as TGTGCCAGCAGCTTCGGCGGAAGGGGGCAGAGTGCTTTCTTT. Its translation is CASSFGGRGQSAFF.